These 22 T cell receptor beta chains originate from one sample sequenced in a study of T cells after posttransplantation cyclophosphamide. Only in-frame clones appear in the TCRdb table, and some are missing; sequencing was by immunoSEQ multiplex PCR. The sample includes tens of thousands of clones, approximately 94% of them seen just once. The sequencing input was PBMCs. These receptor sequences come from a woman in her twenties or thirties in good health and a related stem cell transplant donor.

The V gene is TRBV7-2, the J gene TRBJ1-3; a weak D match, TRBD1 (5 bases). V lost 1 base and J 0 bases, leaving 10 bases between the germline ends. Germline CDR1 is SGHTA and CDR2 is FQGNSA. The CDR3 totals 16 residues. CDR3 coding DNA: TGTGCCAGCAGCTTAGTGGTAGGGGACTCTGGAAACACCATATATTTT. Translating it yields CASSLVVGDSGNTIYF.

This chain links TRBV4-3 with TRBJ2-5; 11 bases are a match to TRBD2. The CDR3 has 20 amino acids. V shed 0 bases and J 5 bases; nucleotides not matched to a gene: 17. Looked up from germline, CDR1 is LGHNA and CDR2 is YSLEER. In DNA form, the CDR3 reads TGCGCCAGCAGCCAAGATTTTATAGATATAGCGGGGGGGCCGGGGGAGACCCAGTACTTC. It is translated as CASSQDFIDIAGGPGETQYF.

This sequence joins TRBV6-6 and TRBJ2-2; D is perhaps TRBD2 (5 bases). V dropped 0 bases and J dropped 0 bases, with 8 bases sitting between them. Germline loops: CDR1 MNHNY, CDR2 SVGAGI (reference sequence). CDR3 length equals 16 residues. The CDR3 loop reads CASSYSRVANTGELFF. The CDR3 DNA follows: TGTGCCAGCAGTTACTCGCGGGTAGCGAACACCGGGGAGCTGTTTTTT.

V is TRBV2 and J is TRBJ1-3, with D possibly matching TRBD1 (5 bases). Trimming took off 3 bases at V and 0 bases at J, with 21 bases between the two ends. Germline V gene lookup returns CDR1 SNHLY and CDR2 FYNNEI. This CDR3 region has 19 residues. The CDR3 nucleotides are TGTGCCAGCAGTGATATCCCCCACTCTGACAGCGCCTCTGGAAACACCATATATTTT. Protein product: CASSDIPHSDSASGNTIYF.

This chain links TRBV19 with TRBJ2-7; 7 nucleotides match TRBD1. In germline, CDR1 is LNHDA, CDR2 SQIVND (reference sequence). Trimming at V came to 5 bases and at J to 7 bases, leaving 8 bases not matched to a gene. There are 13 residues in the CDR3. The DNA for the CDR3 is TGTGCCAGTAGTCAAAGGGGGCGGCAAGAGCAGTACTTC. It is translated as CASSQRGRQEQYF.

The CDR3 loop reads CASSYNTNYEQYF. The CDR3 nucleotides read TGTGCCAGCAGTTACAACACCAACTACGAGCAGTACTTC. The chain employs TRBV6-5 and TRBJ2-7; D remains unclear. Germline CDR1 is MNHEY and CDR2 is SVGAGI. CDR3 length: 13 residues. V was shortened by 2 bases and J by 3 bases, with 8 bases between the two germline ends.

This chain links TRBV18 with TRBJ1-1, with unresolved D. Germline values: CDR1 KGHSH, CDR2 LQKENI. The ends were cut back, 2 bases at V and 1 base at J, with 11 bases in the middle. The CDR3 spans 15 residues. The CDR3 DNA sequence: TGTGCCAGCTCACCAAGCCGGCAGCGGAACACTGAAGCTTTCTTT. Protein sequence: CASSPSRQRNTEAFF.

This sequence joins TRBV7-3 and TRBJ2-1; 7 bases are a match to TRBD1. Trimming removed 0 bases from V and 4 bases from J; junction bases left unmatched: 0. CDR1 is SGHTA and CDR2 is FQGTGA in the germline V gene. This CDR3 is 14 amino acids long. The CDR3 here is CASSLTGQYNEQFF. The CDR3 bases are TGTGCCAGCAGCTTAACGGGACAGTACAATGAGCAGTTCTTC.

The rearrangement joins TRBV19 to TRBJ1-2; 7 bases match TRBD1. V was clipped by 11 bases and J by 7 bases; unmatched bases: 7. The germline V gene encodes CDR1 LNHDA and CDR2 SQIVND (reference sequence). This CDR3 region has 11 residues. This CDR3 is CASHNRGGYTF. The CDR3 nucleotides read TGTGCCTCACACAACAGGGGTGGCTACACCTTC.

The DNA for the CDR3 is TGTGCCAGCAGCGCCAGTAGGGGGCCCGGGAGAGGCTACACCTTC. As protein: CASSASRGPGRGYTF. The chain combines TRBV7-2 with TRBJ1-2; TRBD1 aligns across 7 bases. Trimming took 5 bases from V and 8 from J; bases not matched to a gene: 14. The germline V gene encodes CDR1 SGHTA and CDR2 FQGNSA. The CDR3 has 15 residues.

This clone has more than one count but fewer than ten. The gene calls are TRBV6-5 and TRBJ2-1, with D maybe TRBD1 (6 bases). This CDR3 contains 14 residues. Germline V lookup: CDR1 MNHEY, CDR2 SVGAGI. V was clipped by 2 bases and J by 6 bases, with 11 bases between them. In DNA, the CDR3 is TGTGCCAGCAGTTACCAGGGGCTGATCAATGAGCAGTTCTTC. It yields the protein CASSYQGLINEQFF.

The rearrangement joins TRBV9 to TRBJ1-6; 7 nucleotides match TRBD1. In germline, CDR1 is SGDLS, CDR2 YYNGEE. J was trimmed by 6 bases and V by 4 bases; bases with no gene match: 4. The CDR3 consists of 14 residues. The CDR3 nucleotides read TGTGCCAGCAGCCTGCGACAGGGTAATTCACCCCTCCACTTT. Its translation: CASSLRQGNSPLHF. Supplemented by reference TRBV9 and TRBJ1-6, the full variable domain reads DSGVTQTPKHLITATGQRVTLRCSPRSGDLSVYWYQQSLDQGLQFLIQYYNGEERAKGNILERFSAQQFPDLHSELNLSSLELGDSALYFCASSLRQGNSPLHFGNGTRLTVT.

This rearrangement joins TRBV11-2 to TRBJ2-3; possibly TRBD1 for D (6 bases). Per the germline V gene, CDR1 is SGHAT and CDR2 is FQNNGV. V was trimmed by 2 bases and J by 7 bases, leaving 19 bases between them. This CDR3 contains 16 residues. The CDR3 region has the DNA TGTGCCAGCAGCTTAAACGGGGCAGGGGTTTTGTATACGCAGTATTTT. As protein: CASSLNGAGVLYTQYF.

The genes are TRBV6-4 and TRBJ1-1; D may be TRBD1 (5 bases). From germline, CDR1 is MRHNA and CDR2 SNTAGT. The CDR3 contains 15 residues. The ends were cut back, 2 bases at V and 4 bases at J, with 14 bases in the middle. CDR3 residues: CASSDLPAGGTEAFF. The DNA of the CDR3 is TGTGCCAGCAGTGACCTCCCGGCGGGGGGCACTGAAGCTTTCTTT.

This clone was recorded once. The chain employs TRBV14 and TRBJ2-1; TRBD2 matches at 8 bases. This CDR3 is 16 amino acids long. The junction had 7 bases not matched to a gene; V was cut back by 4 bases and J by 2 bases. The germline V gene has CDR1 SGHDN and CDR2 FVKESK. The CDR3 coding sequence is TGTGCCAGCAGCCCGCGCGGCGGGGGGCCCTACAATGAGCAGTTCTTC. Its protein product is CASSPRGGGPYNEQFF. The full variable domain, with the rest looked up from reference TRBV14 and TRBJ2-1, is EAGVTQFPSHSVIEKGQTVTLRCDPISGHDNLYWYRRVMGKEIKFLLHFVKESKQDESGMPNNRFLAERTGGTYSTLKVQPAELEDSGVYFCASSPRGGGPYNEQFFGPGTRLTVL.

The chain employs TRBV2 and TRBJ1-1; perhaps TRBD1 as D (5 bases). Germline V gene sequence: CDR1 SNHLY, CDR2 FYNNEI. This CDR3 has 11 residues. V lost 8 bases and J 10 bases, leaving 14 bases between the germline ends. In nucleotides, the CDR3 is TGTGCCAGCTGGGGGGGGGTTTCAGCTTTCTTT. Translated: CASWGGVSAFF.

The rearrangement joins TRBV5-1 to TRBJ1-2; 7 positions agree with TRBD1. The CDR3 extends over 15 amino acids. CDR1 SGHRS and CDR2 YFSETQ come from the germline V gene. V was pared by 4 bases and J by 0 bases, with 6 bases of the junction left unmatched. The CDR3 reads CASSLVQGANYGYTF. For the CDR3, the DNA is TGCGCCAGCAGCCTAGTTCAGGGGGCTAACTATGGCTACACCTTC.

The chain joins TRBV5-1 to TRBJ1-1, with no clear D. This CDR3 is built from 15 residues. Between the trimmed V and J ends, which lost 4 bases and 1 base, there was a span of 14 bases. From germline, CDR1 is SGHRS and CDR2 YFSETQ. Here the CDR3 reads CASSQVLSGNTEAFF. The CDR3 nucleotides are TGCGCCAGCAGCCAAGTCCTAAGCGGGAACACTGAAGCTTTCTTT.

This clone has only a few counts. V usage is TRBV15 and J usage is TRBJ1-1; 7 bases are a match to TRBD1. Trimming cost V 1 base and J 1 base; bases outside gene matches: 3. The V gene's germline CDR1 is LNHNV and CDR2 YYDKDF (reference sequence). The CDR3 runs to 15 residues. This CDR3 reads CATSRGEGANTEAFF. DNA of the CDR3: TGTGCCACCAGCAGAGGCGAGGGGGCGAACACTGAAGCTTTCTTT.

In DNA, the CDR3 is TGTGCCAGCAGCTTAGCAGGGGGACAGTTCGCAGATACGCAGTATTTT. This encodes CASSLAGGQFADTQYF. The chain carries TRBV7-2 and TRBJ2-3, with 7 bases lining up with TRBD1. The CDR3 is 16 amino acids. The germline V gene encodes CDR1 SGHTA and CDR2 FQGNSA. Trimming removed 0 bases from V and 4 bases from J; junction bases left unmatched: 7.

This chain's CDR3 is CASGLVPLYNEQFF. The DNA for the CDR3 is TGTGCTAGTGGTTTGGTCCCCTTGTACAATGAGCAGTTCTTC. The V gene is TRBV12-5, the J gene TRBJ2-1; D uncertain. Between the trimmed V and J ends, which lost 0 bases and 4 bases, there was a span of 7 bases. CDR1 LGHNT and CDR2 FRNRAP come from the germline V gene. This CDR3 spans 14 amino acids.

This rearrangement joins TRBV2 to TRBJ1-1; D gene uncertain. The CDR3 has 13 amino acids. Germline V lookup: CDR1 SNHLY, CDR2 FYNNEI. The V end lost 8 bases, the J end lost 0 bases, and 10 bases lay between the germline ends. The CDR3 loop reads CASLRTMNTEAFF. DNA for the CDR3: TGTGCCAGCTTGAGAACCATGAACACTGAAGCTTTCTTT.